The clone carrying this T cell receptor beta chain is labeled large (0.1 to 1%). Authors' data handling: Some 100,000 TCRs per sample was the median, with a range of roughly 23,224 to 750,000. TCRdb used MiXCR to reprocess the RACE reads, holding one entry per CDR3 protein. TCRdb, not the authors, supplied the V and J calls. The profile shows around 82,000 distinct CDR3 sequences, about 6.3% of them singletons. Time point in this sample: patch test 2, 6 weeks after DPC sensitization. Treatment reported: therapeutic diphenylcyclopropenone sensitization with weekly scalp DPC. The data were taken from a study of human T cells and chemical hapten exposure. Study-level background: Scalp application of diphenylcyclopropenone was performed weekly in patients across the entire roughly 22-week study. Diagnoses of alopecia areata, totalis or universalis occurred in mostly female patients. How much TCR each sample yielded varied, mostly because pooled library volumes differed slightly.

This TCR derives from a woman in her twenties or thirties with alopecia areata. Some clones in this sample may be carry-over from other donors' samples. The sample consisted of whole blood, taken in connection with sensitization to the hapten diphenylcyclopropenone (DPC).

DNA for the CDR3: TGTGCCAGCAGCTTGCATATCACTGAAGCTTTCTTT. Translation gives CASSLHITEAFF. The V and J genes are TRBV7-9 and TRBJ1-1; D gene unclear. In germline, CDR1 is SEHNR, CDR2 FQNEAQ (reference sequence). V gave up 3 bases and J gave up 4 bases, with 6 bases separating them. The CDR3 spans 12 residues.